Detailed here is one T cell receptor (beta chain). Its antigen is undetermined. The sample contains more than one DNA sequence encoding this CDR3. Produced via immunoSEQ multiplex PCR; TCRdb's table is partial and in-frame only. The data show 150,000 to 200,000 clones, 87% seen once. This record belongs to a study of cytomegalovirus exposure and HLA in healthy donors. Study information: The 120 validation repertoires, a later analysis reported, used the same platform as the approximately 670 repertoires from the first cohort. General study results and limits: Subsequent analysis of the 110 or so validation repertoires found a tendency for first-cohort TCR clusters to co-occur. Many donors shared some public TCRs, even though most TCR sequences were rare. Cytomegalovirus association was listed for around 180 TCR beta chains.

V lost 3 bases and J lost 4; bases outside the gene matches: 3. The germline V gene has CDR1 MNHEY and CDR2 SMNVEV (reference sequence). The CDR3 runs 14 residues. The sample taken for sequencing was PBMCs. This chain links TRBV27 with TRBJ1-2, with TRBD1 matching 9 bases. This receptor was identified in a woman in her 30s in good health and CMV-seronegative. The CDR3 nucleotides read TGTGCCAGCAGTTTTGGGACAGGGTCCTATGGCTACACCTTC. It specifies CASSFGTGSYGYTF.